A selection of T cell receptor beta chains follows, all from one sample in a study of blood T cell repertoires in COVID-19. Clones were sequenced by immunoSEQ multiplex PCR, and TCRdb holds only the in-frame ones, with some missing. The profile shows 120,000 or so clones, about four fifths of them singletons. Sequencing input: PBMCs or T cells enriched from blood (not recorded which). These receptors were collected from a woman aged 25 to 39 who had recovered from COVID-19. Both conserved end residues are trimmed from each CDR3.

TRBJ2-3 | TRBV6-2/TRBV6-3 | ASSGQGIDTQY
TRBJ1-1 | TRBV18 | ASSPKKGGAEAF
TRBJ2-5 | TRBV7-8 | ASNLLGETQY
TRBJ2-5 | TRBV10-3 | AISSSDRKETQY
TRBJ2-3 | TRBV5-4 | ASTLGGGKADTQY
TRBJ1-1 | TRBV5-6 | ASSLGSQSEAF
TRBJ1-2 | TRBV12-3/TRBV12-4 | ASSLQGRDGYT
TRBJ1-2 | TRBV10-1 | ASSESTGFRGYT
TRBJ2-1 | TRBV7-2 | ASSFRTALYNEQF
TRBJ2-7 | TRBV7-2 | ASSLGWGGAVRYEQY
TRBJ1-2 | TRBV27 | ASWGEAPLGYT
TRBJ1-5 | TRBV28 | ASRLPGIATNQPQH
TRBJ2-3 | TRBV18 | ASSPPLAGADTQY
TRBJ2-7 | TRBV7-8 | ASGGTGFYEQY